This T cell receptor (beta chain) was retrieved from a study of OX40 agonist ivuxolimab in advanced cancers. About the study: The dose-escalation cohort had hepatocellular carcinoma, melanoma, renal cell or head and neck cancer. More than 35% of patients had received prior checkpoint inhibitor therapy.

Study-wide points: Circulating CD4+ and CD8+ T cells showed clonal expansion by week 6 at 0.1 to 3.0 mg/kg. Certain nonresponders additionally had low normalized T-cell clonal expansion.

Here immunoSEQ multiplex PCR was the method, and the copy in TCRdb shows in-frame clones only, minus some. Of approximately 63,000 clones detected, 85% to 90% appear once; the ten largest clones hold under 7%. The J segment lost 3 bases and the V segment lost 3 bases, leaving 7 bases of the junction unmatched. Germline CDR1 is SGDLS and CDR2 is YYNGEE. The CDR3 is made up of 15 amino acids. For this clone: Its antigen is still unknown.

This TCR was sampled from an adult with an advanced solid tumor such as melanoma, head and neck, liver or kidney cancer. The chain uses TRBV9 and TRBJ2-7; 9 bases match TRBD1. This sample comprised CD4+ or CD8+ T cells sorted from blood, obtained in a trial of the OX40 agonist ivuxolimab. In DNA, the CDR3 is TGTGCCAGCAGCGCCGGACAGGGGACCCTCTACGAGCAGTACTTC. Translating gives CASSAGQGTLYEQYF.